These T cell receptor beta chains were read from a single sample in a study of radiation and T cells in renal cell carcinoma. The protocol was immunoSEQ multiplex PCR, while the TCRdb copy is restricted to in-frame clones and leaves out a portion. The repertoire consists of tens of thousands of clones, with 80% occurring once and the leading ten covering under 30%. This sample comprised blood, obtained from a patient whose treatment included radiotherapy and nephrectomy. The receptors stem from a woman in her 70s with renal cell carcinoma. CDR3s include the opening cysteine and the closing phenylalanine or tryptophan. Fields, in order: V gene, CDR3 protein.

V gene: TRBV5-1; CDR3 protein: CASSPGLNRETQYF
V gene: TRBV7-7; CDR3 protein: CASSLGPRHEQYF
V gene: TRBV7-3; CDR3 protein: CASSTGTDPQETQYF
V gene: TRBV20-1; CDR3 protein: CSARGDQAFF
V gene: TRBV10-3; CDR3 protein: CAIRTSQETQYF
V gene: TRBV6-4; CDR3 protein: CASSDASGSYNEQFF
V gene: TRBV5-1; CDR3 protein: CASSSPKRQALVRGNQPQHF
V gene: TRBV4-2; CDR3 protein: CASSQDIPPLYGYTF
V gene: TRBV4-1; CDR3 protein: CASSQNGMTQYF
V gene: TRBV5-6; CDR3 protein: CASSPPRQYTGELFF
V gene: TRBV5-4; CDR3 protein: CASRIKGASEAFF
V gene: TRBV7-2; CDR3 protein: CASSPVTSVNIQYF
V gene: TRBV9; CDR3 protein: CASSRPPGQGDEKLFF
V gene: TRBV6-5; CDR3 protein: CASSYSRGSSTDTQYF
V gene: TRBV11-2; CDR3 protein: CASSLPGTEDTEAFF
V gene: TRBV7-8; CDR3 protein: CASSLVSANEQYF
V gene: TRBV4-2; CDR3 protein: CASSHPQGSGNEQFF
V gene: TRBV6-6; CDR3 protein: CASIPESGAYEQYF
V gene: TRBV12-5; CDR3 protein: CASGGNQETQYF